This TCR beta chain was profiled in a study of shared T cell receptors in the human thymus. Assay used: immunoSEQ multiplex PCR; TCRdb lists only in-frame clones, some missing. The table shows approximately 730,000 clones, with approximately 83% occurring only once. The CDR3 is 15 amino acids. Trimming took off 7 bases at V and 5 bases at J, with 18 bases between the two ends. Germline V CDR1 and CDR2: MDHEN, SYDVKM. This sample was shared with a second study, whose subject was human thymus T cells. From that report: Unrelated people showed highly overlapping thymic repertoires, related research reported.

The receptor's source is a girl under three years old with a congenital heart defect. The rearrangement joins TRBV28 to TRBJ1-5; D might be TRBD1 (6 bases). The sample consisted of thymocytes. The CDR3 region is CASNHGGALHQPQHF. The CDR3 DNA is TGTGCCAGCAATCACGGGGGGGCTCTACATCAGCCCCAGCATTTT. The entire variable domain, with the rest obtained from reference TRBV28 and TRBJ1-5, is as follows: DVKVTQSSRYLVKRTGEKVFLECVQDMDHENMFWYRQDPGLGLRLIYFSYDVKMKEKGDIPEGYSVSREKKERFSLILESASTNQTSMYLCASNHGGALHQPQHFGDGTRLSIL.